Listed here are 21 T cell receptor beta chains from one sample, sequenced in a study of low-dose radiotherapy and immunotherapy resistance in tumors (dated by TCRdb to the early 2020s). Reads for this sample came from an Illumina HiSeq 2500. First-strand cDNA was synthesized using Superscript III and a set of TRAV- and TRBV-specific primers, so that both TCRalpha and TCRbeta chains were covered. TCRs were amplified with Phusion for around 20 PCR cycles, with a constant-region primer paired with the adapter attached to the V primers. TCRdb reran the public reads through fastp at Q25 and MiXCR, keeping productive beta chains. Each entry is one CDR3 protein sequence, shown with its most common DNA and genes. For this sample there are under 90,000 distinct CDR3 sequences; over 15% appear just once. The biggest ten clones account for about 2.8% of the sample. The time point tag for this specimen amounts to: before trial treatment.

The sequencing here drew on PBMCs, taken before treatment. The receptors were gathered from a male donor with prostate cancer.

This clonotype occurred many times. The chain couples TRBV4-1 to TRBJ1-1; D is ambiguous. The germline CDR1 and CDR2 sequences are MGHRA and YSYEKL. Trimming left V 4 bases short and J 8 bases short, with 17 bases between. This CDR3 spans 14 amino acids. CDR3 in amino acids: CASSPGPVHGEAFF. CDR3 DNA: TGCGCCAGCAGCCCTGGCCCAGTCCACGGCGAAGCTTTCTTT.

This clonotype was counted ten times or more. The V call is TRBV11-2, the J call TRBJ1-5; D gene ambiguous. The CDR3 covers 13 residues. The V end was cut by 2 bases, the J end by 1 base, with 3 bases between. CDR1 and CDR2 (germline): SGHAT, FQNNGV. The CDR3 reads CASSLRSNQPQHF. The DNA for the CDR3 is TGTGCCAGCAGCTTACGAAGCAATCAGCCCCAGCATTTT.

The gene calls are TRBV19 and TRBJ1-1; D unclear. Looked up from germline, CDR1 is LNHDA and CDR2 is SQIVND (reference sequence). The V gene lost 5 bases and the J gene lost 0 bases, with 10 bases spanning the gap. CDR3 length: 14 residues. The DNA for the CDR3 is TGTGCCAGTAGTTGGGAGGGAATGAACACTGAAGCTTTCTTT. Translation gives CASSWEGMNTEAFF. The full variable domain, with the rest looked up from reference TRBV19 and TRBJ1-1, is DGGITQSPKYLFRKEGQNVTLSCEQNLNHDAMYWYRQDPGQGLRLIYYSQIVNDFQKGDIAEGYSVSREKKESFPLTVTSAQKNPTAFYLCASSWEGMNTEAFFGQGTRLTVV.

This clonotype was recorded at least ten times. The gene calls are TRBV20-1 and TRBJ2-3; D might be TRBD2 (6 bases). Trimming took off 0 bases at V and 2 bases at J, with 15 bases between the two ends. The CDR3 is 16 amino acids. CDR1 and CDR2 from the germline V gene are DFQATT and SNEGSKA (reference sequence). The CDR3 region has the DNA TGCAGTGCTAGAGATTGGGCGGGGCCCCCCACAGATACGCAGTATTTT. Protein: CSARDWAGPPTDTQYF.

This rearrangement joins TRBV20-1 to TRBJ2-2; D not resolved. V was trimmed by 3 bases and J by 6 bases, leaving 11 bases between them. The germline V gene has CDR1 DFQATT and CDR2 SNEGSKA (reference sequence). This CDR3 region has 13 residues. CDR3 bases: TGCAGTGCTAGGAAGGAGCTATCCGGGGAGCTGTTTTTT. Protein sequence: CSARKELSGELFF.

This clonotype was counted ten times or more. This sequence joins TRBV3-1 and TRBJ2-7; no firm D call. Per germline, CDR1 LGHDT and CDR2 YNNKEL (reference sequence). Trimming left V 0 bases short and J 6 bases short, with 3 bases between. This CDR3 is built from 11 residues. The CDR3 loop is CASSQEREQYF. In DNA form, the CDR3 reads TGTGCCAGCAGCCAAGAACGCGAGCAGTACTTC.

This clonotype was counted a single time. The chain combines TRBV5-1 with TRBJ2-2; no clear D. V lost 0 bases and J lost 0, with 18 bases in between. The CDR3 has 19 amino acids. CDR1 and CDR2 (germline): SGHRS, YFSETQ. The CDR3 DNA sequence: TGCGCCAGCAGCTTGGGGATCTTACGGATGAAGTCGAACACCGGGGAGCTGTTTTTT. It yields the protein CASSLGILRMKSNTGELFF.

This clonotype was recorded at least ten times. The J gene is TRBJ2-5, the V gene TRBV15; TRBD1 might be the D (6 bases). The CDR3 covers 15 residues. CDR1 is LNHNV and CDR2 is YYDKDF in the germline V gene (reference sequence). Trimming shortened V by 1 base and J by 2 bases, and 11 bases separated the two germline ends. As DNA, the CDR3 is TGTGCCACCAGCAGAGTGGGGGCCAGGCAAGAGACCCAGTACTTC. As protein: CATSRVGARQETQYF.

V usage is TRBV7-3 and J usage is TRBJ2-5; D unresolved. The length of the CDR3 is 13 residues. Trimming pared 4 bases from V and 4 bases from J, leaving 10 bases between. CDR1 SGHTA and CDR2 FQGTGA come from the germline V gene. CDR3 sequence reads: CASSYTDAETQYF. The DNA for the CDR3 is TGTGCCAGCAGCTACACAGACGCAGAGACCCAGTACTTC.

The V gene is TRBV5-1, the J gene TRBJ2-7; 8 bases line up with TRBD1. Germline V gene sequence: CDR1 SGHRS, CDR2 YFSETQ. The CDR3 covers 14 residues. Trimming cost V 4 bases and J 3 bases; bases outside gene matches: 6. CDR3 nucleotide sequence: TGCGCCAGCAGCACTGCCGGGACAGGCTACGAGCAGTACTTC. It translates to CASSTAGTGYEQYF.

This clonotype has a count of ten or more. CDR3 sequence: CASSDWGAGGTDTQYF. In DNA form, the CDR3 reads TGTGCCAGCAGCGACTGGGGAGCGGGGGGCACAGATACGCAGTATTTT. V is TRBV7-3 and J is TRBJ2-3; 8 nucleotides agree with TRBD2. Looked up from germline, CDR1 is SGHTA and CDR2 is FQGTGA. This CDR3 is built from 16 residues. V gave up 5 bases and J gave up 1 base; unmatched junction bases: 8.

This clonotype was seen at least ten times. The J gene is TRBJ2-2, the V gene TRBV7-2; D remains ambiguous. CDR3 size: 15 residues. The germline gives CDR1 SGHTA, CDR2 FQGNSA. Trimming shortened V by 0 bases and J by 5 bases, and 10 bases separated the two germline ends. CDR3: CASSLAKGRTGELFF. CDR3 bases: TGTGCCAGCAGCTTAGCCAAGGGTAGAACCGGGGAGCTGTTTTTT.

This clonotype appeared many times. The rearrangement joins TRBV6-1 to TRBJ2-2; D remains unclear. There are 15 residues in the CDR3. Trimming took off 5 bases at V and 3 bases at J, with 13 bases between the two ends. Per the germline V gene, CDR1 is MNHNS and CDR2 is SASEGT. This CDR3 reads CASSPTGVDTGELFF. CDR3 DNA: TGTGCCAGCAGTCCTACGGGCGTGGACACCGGGGAGCTGTTTTTT.

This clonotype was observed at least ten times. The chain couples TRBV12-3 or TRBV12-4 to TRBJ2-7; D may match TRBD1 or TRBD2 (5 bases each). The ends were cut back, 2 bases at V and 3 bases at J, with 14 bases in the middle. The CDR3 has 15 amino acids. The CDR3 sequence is CASSLWGVGDYEQYF. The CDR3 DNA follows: TGTGCCAGCAGTTTATGGGGAGTGGGGGACTACGAGCAGTACTTC.

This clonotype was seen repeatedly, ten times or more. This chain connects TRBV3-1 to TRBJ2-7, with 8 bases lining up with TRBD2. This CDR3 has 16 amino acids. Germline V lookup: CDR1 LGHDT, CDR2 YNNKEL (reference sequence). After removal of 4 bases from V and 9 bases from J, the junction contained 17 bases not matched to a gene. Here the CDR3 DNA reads TGTGCCAGCAGCCCTCGCCGGGGCAGCGGGGGAATAAGGCAGTACTTC. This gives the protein CASSPRRGSGGIRQYF.

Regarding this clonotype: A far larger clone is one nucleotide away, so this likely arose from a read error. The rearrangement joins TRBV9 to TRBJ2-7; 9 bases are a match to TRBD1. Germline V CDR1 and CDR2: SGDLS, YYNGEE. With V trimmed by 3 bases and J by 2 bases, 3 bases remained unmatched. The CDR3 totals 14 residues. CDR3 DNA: TGTGCCAGCAGCGCCGGGACAGGGACCTACGAGCAGTACTTC. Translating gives CASSAGTGTYEQYF.

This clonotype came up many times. The DNA of the CDR3 is TGTGCCAGCAGTGACTGGGGGGGGGGAAGCACAGATACGCAGTATTTT. Its protein product is CASSDWGGGSTDTQYF. J is TRBJ2-3 and V is TRBV6-4; TRBD2 matches at 7 bases. The CDR3 loop spans 16 amino acids. V lost 1 base and J lost 0; bases outside the gene matches: 4. Per germline, CDR1 MRHNA and CDR2 SNTAGT.

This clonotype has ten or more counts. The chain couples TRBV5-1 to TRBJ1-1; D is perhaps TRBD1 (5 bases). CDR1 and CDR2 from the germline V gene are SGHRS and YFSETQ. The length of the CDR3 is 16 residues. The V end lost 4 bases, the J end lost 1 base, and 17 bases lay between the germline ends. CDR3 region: CASSPGLSSGNTEAFF. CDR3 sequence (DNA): TGCGCCAGCAGCCCGGGGCTCTCCTCCGGGAACACTGAAGCTTTCTTT.

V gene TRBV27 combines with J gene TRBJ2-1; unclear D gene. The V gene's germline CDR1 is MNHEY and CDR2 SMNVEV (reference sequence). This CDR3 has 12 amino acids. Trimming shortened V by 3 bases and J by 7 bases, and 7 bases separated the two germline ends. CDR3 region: CASSFLGNEQFF. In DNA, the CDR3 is TGTGCCAGCAGTTTTCTGGGGAATGAGCAGTTCTTC.

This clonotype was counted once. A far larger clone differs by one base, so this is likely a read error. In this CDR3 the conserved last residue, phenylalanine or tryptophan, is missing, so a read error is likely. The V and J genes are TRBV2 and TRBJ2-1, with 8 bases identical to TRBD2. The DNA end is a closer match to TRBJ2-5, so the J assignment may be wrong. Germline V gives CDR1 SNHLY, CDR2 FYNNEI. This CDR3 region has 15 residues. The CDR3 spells CASKGWGLAGETQYY. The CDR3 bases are TGTGCCAGCAAGGGTTGGGGGTTAGCGGGGGAGACCCAGTACTAC.

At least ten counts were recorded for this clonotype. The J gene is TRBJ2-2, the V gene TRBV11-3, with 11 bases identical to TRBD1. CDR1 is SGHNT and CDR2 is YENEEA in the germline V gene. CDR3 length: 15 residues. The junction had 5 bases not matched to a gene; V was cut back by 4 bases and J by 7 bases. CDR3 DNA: TGTGCCAGCAGCTCAGGGACAGGGGGAGGCGGGGAGCTGTTTTTT. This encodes CASSSGTGGGGELFF. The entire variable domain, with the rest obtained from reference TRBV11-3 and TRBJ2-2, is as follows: EAGVVQSPRYKIIEKKQPVAFWCNPISGHNTLYWYLQNLGQGPELLIRYENEEAVDDSQLPKDRFSAERLKGVDSTLKIQPAELGDSAVYLCASSSGTGGGGELFFGEGSRLTVL.